Listed below are T cell receptor beta chains from one sample, sequenced in a study of blood T cell repertoires in COVID-19. TCRdb's table, derived via immunoSEQ multiplex PCR, lists solely in-frame clones and lacks some. The sample lists 80,000 to 90,000 clones; around 85% were seen once. Sequencing input: peripheral blood. All receptors derive from a man aged 70-80 years with acute or convalescent COVID-19. Each CDR3 is given with its conserved first and last residue. Size is omitted from some rows. Given values are once, few, many or a class for expanded clones.

v_gene,j_gene,abundance,CDR3aa
TRBV28,TRBJ1-3,few,CASGQGRNTIYF
TRBV2,TRBJ2-7,.,CASSIQGGPYEQYF
TRBV6-4,TRBJ2-3,.,CASSARGEADTQYF
TRBV5-5,TRBJ1-5,.,CASSFQGNQPQHF
TRBV19,TRBJ1-2,.,CARTRELNYGYTF
TRBV7-9,TRBJ2-5,.,CASSLDGQIQETQYF
TRBV24-1,TRBJ1-5,once,CATQGTGRGNQPQHF
TRBV6-1,TRBJ2-7,few,CASSEDRANEQYF
TRBV5-4,TRBJ2-3,.,CASSPRLAGGTDTQYF
TRBV3-1/TRBV3-2,TRBJ1-5,once,CASSGTGTQPQHF
TRBV15,TRBJ2-5,.,CATSAGLAGGTETQYF
TRBV10-3,TRBJ2-7,few,CAISESDLYPVQYF
TRBV14,TRBJ2-1,.,CASRHQGNEQFF
TRBV18,TRBJ2-1,.,CASSSRGNEQFF
TRBV6-5,TRBJ2-3,.,CAVQGGTDTQYF
TRBV2,TRBJ1-6,.,CASIRERHSPLHF